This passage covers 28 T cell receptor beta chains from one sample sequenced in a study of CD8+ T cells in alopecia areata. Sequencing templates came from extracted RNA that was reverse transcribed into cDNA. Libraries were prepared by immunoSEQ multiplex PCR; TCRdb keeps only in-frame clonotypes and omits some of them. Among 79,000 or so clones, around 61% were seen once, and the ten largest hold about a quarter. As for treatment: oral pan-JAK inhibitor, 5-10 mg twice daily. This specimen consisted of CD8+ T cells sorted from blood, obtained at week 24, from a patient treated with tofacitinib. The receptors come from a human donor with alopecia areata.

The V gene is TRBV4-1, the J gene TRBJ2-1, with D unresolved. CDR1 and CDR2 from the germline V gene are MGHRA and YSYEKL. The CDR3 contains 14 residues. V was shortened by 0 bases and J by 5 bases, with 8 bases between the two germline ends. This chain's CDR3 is CASSQEDTDNEQFF. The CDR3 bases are TGCGCCAGCAGCCAAGAAGACACGGACAATGAGCAGTTCTTC.

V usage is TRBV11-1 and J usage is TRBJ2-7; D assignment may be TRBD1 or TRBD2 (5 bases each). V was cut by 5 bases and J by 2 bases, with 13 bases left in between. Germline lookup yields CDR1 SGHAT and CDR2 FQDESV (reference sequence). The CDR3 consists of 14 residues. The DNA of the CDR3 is TGTGCCAGCAGCGACTACAGGCGTCCCTACGAGCAGTACTTC. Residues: CASSDYRRPYEQYF. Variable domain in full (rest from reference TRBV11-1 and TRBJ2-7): EAEVAQSPRYKITEKSQAVAFWCDPISGHATLYWYRQILGQGPELLVQFQDESVVDDSQLPKDRFSAERLKGVDSTLKIQPAELGDSAMYLCASSDYRRPYEQYFGPGTRLTVT.

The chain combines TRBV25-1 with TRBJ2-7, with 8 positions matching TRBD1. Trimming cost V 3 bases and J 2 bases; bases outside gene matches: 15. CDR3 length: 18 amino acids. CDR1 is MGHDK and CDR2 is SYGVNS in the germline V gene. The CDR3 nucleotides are TGTGCCAGCAGTGACCATATGGACCCCAGGGGGCGTACCTACGAGCAGTACTTC. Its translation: CASSDHMDPRGRTYEQYF.

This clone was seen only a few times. In DNA, the CDR3 is TGTGCCAGCAGAGTCTCAGGGGCTGCAGAAGCTTTCTTT. Its translation: CASRVSGAAEAFF. V usage is TRBV25-1 and J usage is TRBJ1-1; D might be TRBD1 (6 bases). Looked up from germline, CDR1 is MGHDK and CDR2 is SYGVNS. V was cut by 6 bases and J by 8 bases, with 16 bases left in between. The CDR3 length is 13 residues.

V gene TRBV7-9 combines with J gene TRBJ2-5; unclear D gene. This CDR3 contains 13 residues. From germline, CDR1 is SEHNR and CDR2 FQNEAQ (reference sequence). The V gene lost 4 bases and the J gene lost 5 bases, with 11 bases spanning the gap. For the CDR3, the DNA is TGTGCCAGCAGCTCCAATCTTGACGAGACCCAGTACTTC. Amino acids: CASSSNLDETQYF. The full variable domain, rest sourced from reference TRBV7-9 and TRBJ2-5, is DTGVSQNPRHKITKRGQNVTFRCDPISEHNRLYWYRQTLGQGPEFLTYFQNEAQLEKSRLLSDRFSAERPKGSFSTLEIQRTEQGDSAMYLCASSSNLDETQYFGPGTRLLVL.

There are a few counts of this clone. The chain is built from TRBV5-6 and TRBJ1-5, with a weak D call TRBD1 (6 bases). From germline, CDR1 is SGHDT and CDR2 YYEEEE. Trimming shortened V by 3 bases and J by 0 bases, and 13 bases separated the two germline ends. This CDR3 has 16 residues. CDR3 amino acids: CASSSGTLLSNQPQHF. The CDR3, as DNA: TGTGCCAGCAGCTCCGGGACACTACTTAGCAATCAGCCCCAGCATTTT.

In DNA form, the CDR3 reads TGCGCCAGCAGCCCCTACCTCGAGCTCTATGAGTCTAGAGGGAATTCACCCCTCCACTTT. Translated, it gives CASSPYLELYESRGNSPLHF. The chain is built from TRBV4-1 and TRBJ1-6; the D is unclear. CDR3 size: 20 residues. Per germline, CDR1 MGHRA and CDR2 YSYEKL. V lost 4 bases and J lost 7, with 29 bases in between.

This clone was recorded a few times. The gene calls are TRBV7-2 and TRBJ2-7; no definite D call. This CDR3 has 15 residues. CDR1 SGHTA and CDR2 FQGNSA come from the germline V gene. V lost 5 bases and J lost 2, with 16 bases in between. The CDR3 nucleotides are TGTGCCAGCAGCCCGCCCGCTAAAGCTCCCTACGAGCAGTACTTC. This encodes CASSPPAKAPYEQYF.

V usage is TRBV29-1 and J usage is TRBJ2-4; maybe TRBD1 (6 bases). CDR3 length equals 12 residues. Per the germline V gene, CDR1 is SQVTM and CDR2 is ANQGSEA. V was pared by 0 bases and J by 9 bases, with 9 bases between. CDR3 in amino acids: CSVEEQGSIQYF. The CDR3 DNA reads TGCAGCGTTGAAGAACAGGGAAGCATTCAGTACTTC. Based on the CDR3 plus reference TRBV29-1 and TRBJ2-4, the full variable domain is SAVISQKPSRDICQRGTSLTIQCQVDSQVTMMFWYRQQPGQSLTLIATANQGSEATYESGFVIDKFPISRPNLTFSTLTVSNMSPEDSSIYLCSVEEQGSIQYFGAGTRLSVL.

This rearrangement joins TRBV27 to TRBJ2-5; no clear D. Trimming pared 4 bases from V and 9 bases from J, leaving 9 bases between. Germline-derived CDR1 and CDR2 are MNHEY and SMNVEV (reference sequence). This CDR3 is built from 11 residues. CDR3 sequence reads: CASSSIIAQYF. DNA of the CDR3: TGTGCCAGCAGTTCAATTATTGCCCAGTACTTC.

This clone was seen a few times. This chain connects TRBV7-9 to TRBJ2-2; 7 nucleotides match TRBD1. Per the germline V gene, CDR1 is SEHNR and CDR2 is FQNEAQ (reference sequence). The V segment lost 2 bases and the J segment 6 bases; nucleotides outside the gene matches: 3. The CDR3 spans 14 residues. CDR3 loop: CASSLSQGAGELFF. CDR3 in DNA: TGTGCCAGCAGCTTATCCCAGGGGGCCGGGGAGCTGTTTTTT.

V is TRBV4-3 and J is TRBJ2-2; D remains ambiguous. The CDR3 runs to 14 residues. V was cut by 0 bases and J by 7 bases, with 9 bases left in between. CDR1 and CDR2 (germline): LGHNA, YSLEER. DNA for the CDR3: TGCGCCAGCAGCCAAGATCGGTGGGACGGGGAGCTGTTTTTT. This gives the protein CASSQDRWDGELFF.

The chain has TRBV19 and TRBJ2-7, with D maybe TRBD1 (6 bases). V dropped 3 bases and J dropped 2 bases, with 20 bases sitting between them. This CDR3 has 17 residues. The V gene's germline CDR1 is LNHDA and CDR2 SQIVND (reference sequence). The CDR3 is CASSIALSRDIPYEQYF. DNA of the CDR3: TGTGCCAGTAGTATCGCCCTCTCCCGGGACATCCCCTACGAGCAGTACTTC.

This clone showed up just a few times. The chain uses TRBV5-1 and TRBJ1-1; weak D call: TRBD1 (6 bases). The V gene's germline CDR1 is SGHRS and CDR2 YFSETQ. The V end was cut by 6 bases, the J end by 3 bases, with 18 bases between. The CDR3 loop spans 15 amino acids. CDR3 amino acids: CASTRGQGGYTEAFF. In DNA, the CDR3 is TGCGCCAGCACACGGGGGCAGGGTGGGTACACTGAAGCTTTCTTT. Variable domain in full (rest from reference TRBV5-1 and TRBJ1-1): KAGVTQTPRYLIKTRGQQVTLSCSPISGHRSVSWYQQTPGQGLQFLFEYFSETQRNKGNFPGRFSGRQFSNSRSEMNVSTLELGDSALYLCASTRGQGGYTEAFFGQGTRLTVV.

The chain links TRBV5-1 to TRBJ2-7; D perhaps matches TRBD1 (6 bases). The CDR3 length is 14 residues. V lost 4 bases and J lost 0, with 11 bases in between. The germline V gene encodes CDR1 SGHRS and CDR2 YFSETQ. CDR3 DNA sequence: TGCGCCAGCAGCCGGGACACCTACTCCTACGAGCAGTACTTC. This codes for CASSRDTYSYEQYF.

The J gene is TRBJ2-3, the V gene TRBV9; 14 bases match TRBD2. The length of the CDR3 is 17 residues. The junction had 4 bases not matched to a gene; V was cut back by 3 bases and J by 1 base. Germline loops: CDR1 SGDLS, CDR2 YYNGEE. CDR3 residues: CASSGRGLAGGTDTQYF. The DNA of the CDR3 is TGTGCCAGCAGCGGCAGGGGACTAGCGGGGGGCACAGATACGCAGTATTTT.

The CDR3 DNA sequence: TGTGCCACCAGCAGAGCTCGGGGGGCCTACGAGCAGTACTTC. It yields the protein CATSRARGAYEQYF. The gene calls are TRBV15 and TRBJ2-7; 7 nucleotides line up with TRBD2. Germline V gene lookup returns CDR1 LNHNV and CDR2 YYDKDF (reference sequence). The CDR3 loop spans 14 amino acids. J lost 2 bases, V lost 1 base, and 2 bases had no gene match. Combining the CDR3 with reference TRBV15 and TRBJ2-7 gives the whole variable domain DAMVIQNPRYQVTQFGKPVTLSCSQTLNHNVMYWYQQKSSQAPKLLFHYYDKDFNNEADTPDNFQSRRPNTSFCFLDIRSPGLGDTAMYLCATSRARGAYEQYFGPGTRLTVT.

Here the CDR3 DNA reads TGTGCCAGCAGTGACTATCCGGGTGGCGCTGAGCAGTTCTTC. Translated: CASSDYPGGAEQFF. This chain connects TRBV6-4 to TRBJ2-1; D unresolved. Trimming removed 1 base from V and 9 bases from J, with 13 bases in between. The germline gives CDR1 MRHNA, CDR2 SNTAGT. CDR3 length: 14 residues.

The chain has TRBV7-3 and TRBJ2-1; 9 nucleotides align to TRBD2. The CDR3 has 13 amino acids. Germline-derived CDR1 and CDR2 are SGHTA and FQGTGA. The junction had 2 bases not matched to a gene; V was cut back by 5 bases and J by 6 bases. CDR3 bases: TGTGCCAGCAGCCAGGGACTAGCCAATGAGCAGTTCTTC. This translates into CASSQGLANEQFF.

CDR3 DNA sequence: TGTGCCAGCAGCCCTATGGAGAGTCGCACAGATACGCAGTATTTT. This sequence encodes CASSPMESRTDTQYF. The chain combines TRBV5-8 with TRBJ2-3; D is undetermined. The CDR3 sequence is 15 residues long. Germline V gives CDR1 SGHTS, CDR2 YDEGEE. V was trimmed by 4 bases and J by 1 base, leaving 13 bases between them.

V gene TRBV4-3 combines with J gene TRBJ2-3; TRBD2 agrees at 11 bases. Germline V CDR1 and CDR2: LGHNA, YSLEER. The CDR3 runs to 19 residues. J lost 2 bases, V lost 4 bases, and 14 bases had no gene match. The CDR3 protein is CASSPSGRASGGNTDTQYF. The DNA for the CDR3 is TGCGCCAGCAGCCCAAGTGGGAGGGCTAGCGGGGGGAACACAGATACGCAGTATTTT.

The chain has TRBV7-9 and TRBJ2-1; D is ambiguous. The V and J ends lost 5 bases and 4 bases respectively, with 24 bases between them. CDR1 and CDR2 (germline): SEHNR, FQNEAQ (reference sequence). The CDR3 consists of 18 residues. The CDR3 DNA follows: TGTGCCAGCAGCCCCCCGAACTCGCATCCACTGATATACAATGAGCAGTTCTTC. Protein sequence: CASSPPNSHPLIYNEQFF. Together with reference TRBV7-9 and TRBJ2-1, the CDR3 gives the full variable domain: DTGVSQNPRHKITKRGQNVTFRCDPISEHNRLYWYRQTLGQGPEFLTYFQNEAQLEKSRLLSDRFSAERPKGSFSTLEIQRTEQGDSAMYLCASSPPNSHPLIYNEQFFGPGTRLTVL.

The DNA for the CDR3 is TGTGCCAGCAGTTACTCGACAGGGGACGGCTACACCTTC. Protein sequence: CASSYSTGDGYTF. The V call is TRBV6-5, the J call TRBJ1-2; 8 nucleotides align to TRBD1. Germline-derived CDR1 and CDR2 are MNHEY and SVGAGI. The CDR3 extends over 13 amino acids. The V segment lost 0 bases and the J segment 8 bases; nucleotides outside the gene matches: 2.

The CDR3: CATAGTNTGELFF. Here the CDR3 DNA reads TGTGCCACCGCAGGGACGAACACCGGGGAGCTGTTTTTT. V usage is TRBV19 and J usage is TRBJ2-2; weak D call: TRBD1 (5 bases). The germline gives CDR1 LNHDA, CDR2 SQIVND (reference sequence). V lost 10 bases and J 0 bases, leaving 9 bases between the germline ends. CDR3 length: 13 amino acids.

This CDR3 reads CASRMEGAHIQYF. DNA of the CDR3: TGTGCCAGTAGGATGGAGGGGGCACACATTCAGTACTTC. The rearrangement links TRBV19 to TRBJ2-4, with D possibly being TRBD1 (7 bases). Per the germline V gene, CDR1 is LNHDA and CDR2 is SQIVND (reference sequence). The CDR3 has 13 residues. With 6 bases removed from V and 8 bases from J, the gap between germline ends came to 14 bases.

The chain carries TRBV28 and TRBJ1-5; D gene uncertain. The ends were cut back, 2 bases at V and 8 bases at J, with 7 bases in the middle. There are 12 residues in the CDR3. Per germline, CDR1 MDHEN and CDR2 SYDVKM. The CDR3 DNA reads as TGTGCCAGCAGTTTACGAGTAAAGCCCCAGCATTTT. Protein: CASSLRVKPQHF. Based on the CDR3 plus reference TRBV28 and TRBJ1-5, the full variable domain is DVKVTQSSRYLVKRTGEKVFLECVQDMDHENMFWYRQDPGLGLRLIYFSYDVKMKEKGDIPEGYSVSREKKERFSLILESASTNQTSMYLCASSLRVKPQHFGDGTRLSIL.

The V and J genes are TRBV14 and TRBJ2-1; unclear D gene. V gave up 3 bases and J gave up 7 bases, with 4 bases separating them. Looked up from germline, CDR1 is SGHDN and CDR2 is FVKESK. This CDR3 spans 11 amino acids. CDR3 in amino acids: CASSQWNEQFF. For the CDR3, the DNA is TGTGCCAGCAGCCAGTGGAATGAGCAGTTCTTC.

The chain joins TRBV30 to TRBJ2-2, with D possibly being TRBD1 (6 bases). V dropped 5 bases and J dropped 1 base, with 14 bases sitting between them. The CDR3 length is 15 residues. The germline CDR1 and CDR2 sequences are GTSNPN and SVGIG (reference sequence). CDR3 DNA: TGTGCCTGGCAAAGCGGACAGATGAACACCGGGGAGCTGTTTTTT. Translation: CAWQSGQMNTGELFF.